This is a list of T cell receptor beta chains from one sample in a study of blood T cell repertoires in COVID-19. TCRdb's copy holds only in-frame clones and misses some; the assay was immunoSEQ multiplex PCR. The sample holds 210,000 or so clones, approximately 91% seen once. Sequenced material: peripheral blood. The receptors come from a middle-aged woman with acute or convalescent COVID-19. CDR3s include the opening cysteine and the closing phenylalanine or tryptophan. A D gene is named only where the DNA matches it firmly. A row's size may be missing; if present it is once, few, many or a size class.

V gene,clone size,CDR3 length,D gene,J gene,CDR3 protein,CDR3 DNA
TRBV4-2,-,14,-,TRBJ2-5,CASSQGTGQETQYF,TGTGCCAGCAGCCAAGGAACAGGACAAGAGACCCAGTACTTC
TRBV19,-,16,TRBD1,TRBJ2-1,CASSITGGIDYNEQFF,TGTGCCAGTAGTATTACAGGGGGCATCGACTACAATGAGCAGTTCTTC
TRBV5-4,-,19,-,TRBJ1-1,CASSSRETIWILQNTEAFF,TGTGCCAGCAGCTCCCGGGAAACTATTTGGATACTCCAGAACACTGAAGCTTTCTTT
TRBV27,-,16,-,TRBJ2-2,CASSLYGVTGTGELFF,TGTGCCAGCAGTTTATACGGGGTGACGGGCACCGGGGAGCTGTTTTTT
TRBV19,-,17,-,TRBJ1-1,CASSIGIQRGVNTEAFF,TGTGCCAGTAGTATAGGGATACAAAGGGGTGTGAACACTGAAGCTTTCTTT
TRBV27,-,18,TRBD1,TRBJ1-2,CASSRWGTGMSSGYGYTF,TGTGCCAGCAGCAGGTGGGGGACAGGCATGTCTTCGGGCTATGGCTACACCTTC
TRBV12-3/TRBV12-4,-,13,-,TRBJ1-6,CASSPLRDSPLHF,TGTGCCAGCAGTCCCTTGAGGGATTCACCCCTCCACTTT
TRBV2,-,16,TRBD1,TRBJ2-2,CASRNPQGAHSGELFF,TGTGCCAGCAGGAACCCACAGGGGGCGCATTCCGGGGAGCTGTTTTTT
TRBV24-1,-,15,-,TRBJ2-3,CATSVREGGTDTQYF,TGTGCCACCAGTGTTCGAGAGGGGGGGACAGATACGCAGTATTTT
TRBV6-5,-,14,TRBD1,TRBJ1-1,CATAEQGTNTEAFF,TGTGCCACCGCCGAACAGGGGACAAACACTGAAGCTTTCTTT
TRBV5-6,-,17,-,TRBJ2-5,CASSPNRGRGGKETQYF,TGTGCCAGCAGCCCGAACAGGGGACGGGGGGGAAAAGAGACCCAGTACTTC
TRBV6-5,-,16,TRBD2,TRBJ2-5,CASSYGLAGGQQTQYF,TGTGCCAGCAGTTACGGCCTAGCGGGGGGGCAGCAGACCCAGTACTTC
TRBV5-1,-,16,-,TRBJ1-2,CASSQPQAAANYGYTF,TGCGCCAGCAGCCAGCCCCAAGCGGCAGCTAACTATGGCTACACCTTC
TRBV7-9,-,15,-,TRBJ1-2,CASSIGRGAHYGYTF,TGTGCCAGCAGCATAGGTCGGGGAGCTCACTATGGCTACACCTTC
TRBV19,-,12,-,TRBJ1-2,CASSIPGGGYTF,TGTGCCAGTAGTATCCCAGGAGGCGGCTACACCTTC
TRBV30,-,14,-,TRBJ1-2,CAWRRGEAYYGYTF,TGTGCCTGGAGGCGAGGGGAGGCGTACTATGGCTACACCTTC
TRBV29-1,-,14,-,TRBJ2-5,CSVDSGRVKETQYF,TGCAGCGTTGATAGTGGGCGGGTGAAAGAGACCCAGTACTTC
TRBV7-3,few,14,-,TRBJ2-2,CASSPQEGTGELFF,TGTGCCAGCAGCCCCCAGGAGGGAACCGGGGAGCTGTTTTTT
TRBV5-4,-,14,-,TRBJ1-2,CASSRPYGGSGYTF,TGTGCCAGCAGTCGCCCCTACGGGGGTAGTGGCTACACCTTC
TRBV3-1/TRBV3-2,-,12,-,TRBJ1-1,CASSRTVSEAFF,TGTGCCAGCAGTCGGACAGTCTCTGAAGCTTTCTTT
TRBV6-5,-,12,TRBD1,TRBJ1-1,CASNAGGLSAFF,TGTGCCAGCAACGCAGGGGGGCTGTCAGCTTTCTTT
TRBV7-9,-,16,TRBD1,TRBJ1-2,CASSSLRDRGLYGYTF,TGTGCCAGCAGCTCACTTAGAGACAGGGGGCTCTATGGCTACACCTTC
TRBV25-1,-,13,TRBD1,TRBJ1-1,CASSETGPTEAFF,TGTGCCAGCAGTGAGACAGGGCCCACTGAAGCTTTCTTT
TRBV3-1/TRBV3-2,-,13,-,TRBJ2-2,CASSYSRGGELFF,TGTGCCAGCAGCTACTCACGGGGCGGGGAGCTGTTTTTT
TRBV4-1,-,17,-,TRBJ1-5,CASSQVRGLYSNQPQHF,TGCGCCAGCAGCCAAGTGAGGGGACTTTATAGCAATCAGCCCCAGCATTTT
TRBV4-1,-,16,-,TRBJ1-6,CASSPVWEGAYSPLHF,TGCGCCAGCAGCCCAGTTTGGGAGGGTGCGTATTCACCCCTCCACTTT
TRBV11-2,-,15,TRBD2,TRBJ2-2,CASSSTSGFTGELFF,TGTGCCAGCAGCTCGACTAGCGGGTTCACCGGGGAGCTGTTTTTT
TRBV6-2/TRBV6-3,-,16,-,TRBJ2-3,CASSQGMTVLTDTQYF,TGTGCCAGCAGCCAGGGGATGACGGTCCTCACAGATACGCAGTATTTT
TRBV2,-,17,-,TRBJ1-2,CASVRPRLGGLSDGYTF,TGTGCCAGCGTAAGGCCCCGGTTGGGCGGACTTTCGGATGGCTACACCTTC
TRBV7-2,-,18,-,TRBJ1-1,CASSPIGVRHGVNAEAFF,TGTGCCAGCAGCCCTATTGGAGTCCGACACGGGGTCAACGCTGAAGCTTTCTTT
TRBV19,-,16,-,TRBJ1-1,CASRFTGPGRYTEAFF,TGTGCCAGTAGGTTTACAGGGCCGGGTCGGTACACTGAAGCTTTCTTT
TRBV24-1,-,13,-,TRBJ1-2,CATSPGHKGGYTF,TGTGCCACCAGCCCGGGACATAAGGGAGGCTACACCTTC
TRBV9,-,11,-,TRBJ2-3,CASGGTDTQYF,TGTGCCAGCGGGGGGACAGATACGCAGTATTTT
TRBV10-3,-,15,-,TRBJ1-3,CAIRSGLAVGNTIYF,TGTGCCATCAGATCAGGACTGGCTGTAGGAAACACCATATATTTT
TRBV6-5,-,13,TRBD1,TRBJ1-2,CASSSRDSYGYTF,TGTGCCAGCAGTTCCCGGGACAGCTATGGCTACACCTTC
TRBV12-5,-,12,-,TRBJ1-1,CASATPQTEAFF,TGTGCTAGTGCCACCCCGCAGACTGAAGCTTTCTTT
TRBV10-2,-,13,-,TRBJ2-5,CASMGGLAETQYF,TGCGCCAGCATGGGGGGTCTCGCAGAGACCCAGTACTTC
TRBV18,-,16,-,TRBJ2-6,CASSLSRGEKANVLTF,TGTGCCAGCTCACTTTCCAGGGGGGAGAAGGCCAACGTCCTGACTTTC
TRBV5-1,-,12,-,TRBJ2-2,CASSFQGGELFF,TGCGCCAGCAGCTTCCAGGGCGGGGAGCTGTTTTTT
TRBV7-9,-,15,TRBD2,TRBJ2-2,CASIVSGGGTGELFF,TGTGCCAGCATCGTCTCCGGGGGGGGAACCGGGGAGCTGTTTTTT
TRBV19,-,14,-,TRBJ1-1,CASSVLGVNTEAFF,TGTGCCAGTAGTGTCCTAGGGGTGAACACTGAAGCTTTCTTT
TRBV7-8,many,15,TRBD2,TRBJ2-1,CASSFSGGVYNEQFF,TGTGCCAGCAGCTTTAGCGGGGGGGTCTACAATGAGCAGTTCTTC
TRBV3-1/TRBV3-2,-,14,TRBD1,TRBJ1-1,CASSFRTGNTEAFF,TGTGCCAGCAGCTTTAGGACAGGGAACACTGAAGCTTTCTTT
TRBV10-3,-,13,-,TRBJ1-1,CAIRGTSNTEAFF,TGTGCCATCAGAGGGACATCGAACACTGAAGCTTTCTTT
TRBV5-5,-,14,TRBD1,TRBJ1-1,CASTTTNRGIKAFF,TGTGCCAGCACGACTACTAACAGGGGAATAAAAGCTTTCTTT
TRBV4-1,-,13,-,TRBJ2-1,CASSRTGRDEQFF,TGCGCCAGCAGCCGGACAGGGAGGGATGAGCAGTTCTTC
TRBV10-1,-,12,-,TRBJ1-3,CASSPSGNTIYF,TGCGCCAGCTCCCCGTCTGGAAACACCATATATTTT
TRBV11-2,-,16,-,TRBJ2-5,CASSQEKTVVGETQYF,TGTGCCAGCAGCCAGGAAAAGACAGTGGTGGGAGAGACCCAGTACTTC
TRBV19,-,17,TRBD1,TRBJ1-4,CASRRGPGQGRGEKLFF,TGTGCCAGTAGGAGGGGGCCGGGACAGGGGCGAGGTGAAAAACTGTTTTTT
TRBV9,-,13,-,TRBJ1-2,CASSVGHLYGYTF,TGTGCCAGCAGCGTAGGACACCTCTATGGCTACACCTTC
TRBV5-3,-,16,-,TRBJ2-3,CARSLGGEGVSDTQYF,TGTGCCAGAAGCTTGGGAGGGGAGGGGGTATCTGATACGCAGTATTTT
TRBV5-1,-,13,-,TRBJ1-2,CASSLGGDYGYTF,TGCGCCAGCAGCCTAGGGGGGGACTATGGCTACACCTTC
TRBV19,-,14,-,TRBJ1-3,CASTLGSAGNTIYF,TGTGCCAGTACGTTGGGCTCGGCTGGAAACACCATATATTTT
TRBV5-1,-,16,TRBD1,TRBJ1-3,CASSAPTGEVRNTIYF,TGCGCCAGCAGCGCACCGACAGGGGAGGTTAGAAACACCATATATTTT
TRBV7-2,-,14,-,TRBJ1-6,CASSRGHFTSPLHF,TGTGCCAGCAGCCGTGGACACTTTACTTCACCCCTCCACTTT
TRBV24-1,-,13,-,TRBJ1-1,CATSDLGGTEAFF,TGTGCCACCAGTGATTTGGGGGGGACTGAAGCTTTCTTT